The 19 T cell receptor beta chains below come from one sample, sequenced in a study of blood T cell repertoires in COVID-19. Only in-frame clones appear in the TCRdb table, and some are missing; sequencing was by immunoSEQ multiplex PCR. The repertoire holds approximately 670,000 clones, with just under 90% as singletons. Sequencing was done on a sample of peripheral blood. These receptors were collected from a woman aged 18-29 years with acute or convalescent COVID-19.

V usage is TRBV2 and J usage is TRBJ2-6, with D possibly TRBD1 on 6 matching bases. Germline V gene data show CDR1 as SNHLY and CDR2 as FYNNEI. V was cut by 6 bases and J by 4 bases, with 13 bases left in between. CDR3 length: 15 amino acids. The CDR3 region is CASRNRVTGANVLTF. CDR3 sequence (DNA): TGTGCCAGCAGAAACAGGGTAACAGGGGCCAACGTCCTGACTTTC.

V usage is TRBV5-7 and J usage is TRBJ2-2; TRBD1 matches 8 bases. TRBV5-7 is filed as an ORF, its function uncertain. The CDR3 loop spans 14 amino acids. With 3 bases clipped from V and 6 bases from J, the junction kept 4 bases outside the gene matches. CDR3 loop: CASSSGQGPGELFF. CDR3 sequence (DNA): TGTGCCAGCAGCTCAGGACAGGGCCCCGGGGAGCTGTTTTTT.

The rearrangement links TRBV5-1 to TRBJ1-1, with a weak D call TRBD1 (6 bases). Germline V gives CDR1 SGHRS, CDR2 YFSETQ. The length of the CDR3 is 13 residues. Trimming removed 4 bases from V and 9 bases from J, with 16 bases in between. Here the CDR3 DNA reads TGCGCCAGCAGCCAGGAGGTAGGACAGAAAGCTTTCTTT. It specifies CASSQEVGQKAFF.

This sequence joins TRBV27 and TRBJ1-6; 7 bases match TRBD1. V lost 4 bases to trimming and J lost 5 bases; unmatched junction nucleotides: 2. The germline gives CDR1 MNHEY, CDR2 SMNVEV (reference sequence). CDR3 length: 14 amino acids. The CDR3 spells CASSYGTDNSPLHF. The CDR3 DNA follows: TGTGCCAGCAGTTACGGGACAGATAATTCACCCCTCCACTTT.

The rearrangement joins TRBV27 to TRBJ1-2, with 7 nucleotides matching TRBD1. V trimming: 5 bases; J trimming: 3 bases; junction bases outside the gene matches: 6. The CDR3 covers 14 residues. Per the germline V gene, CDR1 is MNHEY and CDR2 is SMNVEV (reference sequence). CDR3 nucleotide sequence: TGTGCCAGCAGTCCCAGGGGGTACGACTATGGCTACACCTTC. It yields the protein CASSPRGYDYGYTF.

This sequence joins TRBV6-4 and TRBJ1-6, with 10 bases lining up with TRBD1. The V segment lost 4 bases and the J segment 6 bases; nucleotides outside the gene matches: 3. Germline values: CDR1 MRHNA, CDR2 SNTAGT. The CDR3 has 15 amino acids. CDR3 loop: CASSAGQGGNSPLHF. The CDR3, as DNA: TGTGCCAGCAGTGCCGGACAGGGGGGTAATTCACCCCTCCACTTT.

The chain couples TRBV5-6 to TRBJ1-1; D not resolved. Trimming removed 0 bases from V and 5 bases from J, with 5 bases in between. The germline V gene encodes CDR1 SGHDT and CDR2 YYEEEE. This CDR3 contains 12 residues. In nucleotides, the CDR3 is TGTGCCAGCAGCTTGGTTCATACTGAAGCTTTCTTT. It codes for CASSLVHTEAFF.

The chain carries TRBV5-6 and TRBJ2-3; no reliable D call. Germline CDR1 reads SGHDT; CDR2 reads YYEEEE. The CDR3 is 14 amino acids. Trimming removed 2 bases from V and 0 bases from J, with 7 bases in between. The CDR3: CASSLQQSTDTQYF. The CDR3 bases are TGTGCCAGCAGCTTACAACAGAGCACAGATACGCAGTATTTT.

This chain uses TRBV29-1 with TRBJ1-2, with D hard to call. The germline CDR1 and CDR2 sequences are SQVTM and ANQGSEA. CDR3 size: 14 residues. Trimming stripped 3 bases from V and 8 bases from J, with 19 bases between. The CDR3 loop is CSVDPQWRVSGYTF. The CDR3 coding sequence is TGCAGCGTTGACCCCCAATGGAGAGTCTCGGGCTACACCTTC.

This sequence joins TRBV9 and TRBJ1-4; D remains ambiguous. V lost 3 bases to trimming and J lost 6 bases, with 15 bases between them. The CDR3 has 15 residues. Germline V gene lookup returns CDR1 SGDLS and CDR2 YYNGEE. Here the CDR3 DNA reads TGTGCCAGCAGCGCCGCCGACACGAGGGATGAAAAACTGTTTTTT. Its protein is CASSAADTRDEKLFF.

CDR3 sequence (DNA): TGTGCCAGCAGCTTAGCGTCAGGGTCCGGGGGAGAAAAACTGTTTTTT. Translating it yields CASSLASGSGGEKLFF. This chain joins TRBV7-8 and TRBJ1-4, with a tentative D call TRBD1 (5 bases). V shed 0 bases and J shed 8 bases, with 16 bases lying between them. This CDR3 contains 16 residues. Germline lookup yields CDR1 SGHVS and CDR2 FQNEAQ.

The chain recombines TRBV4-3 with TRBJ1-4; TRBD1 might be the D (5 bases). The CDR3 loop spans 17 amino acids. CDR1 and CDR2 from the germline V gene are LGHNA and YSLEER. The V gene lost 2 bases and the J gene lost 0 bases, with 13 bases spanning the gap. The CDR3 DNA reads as TGCGCCAGCAGCCAATGGGAGGGACGGGCAACTAATGAAAAACTGTTTTTT. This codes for CASSQWEGRATNEKLFF.

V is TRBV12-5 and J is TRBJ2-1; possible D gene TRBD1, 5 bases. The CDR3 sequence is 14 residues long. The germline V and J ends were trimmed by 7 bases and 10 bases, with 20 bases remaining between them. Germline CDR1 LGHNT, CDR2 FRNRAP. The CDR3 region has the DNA TGTGCTAGTGCACAAGGACACTCCCAAAGGGAGCAGTTCTTC. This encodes CASAQGHSQREQFF.

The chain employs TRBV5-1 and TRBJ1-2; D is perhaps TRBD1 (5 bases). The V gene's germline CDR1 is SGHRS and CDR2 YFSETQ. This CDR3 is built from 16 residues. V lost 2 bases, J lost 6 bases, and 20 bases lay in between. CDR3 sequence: CASSLWARAPKDGYTF. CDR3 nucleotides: TGCGCCAGCAGCTTATGGGCCAGGGCCCCTAAAGATGGCTACACCTTC.

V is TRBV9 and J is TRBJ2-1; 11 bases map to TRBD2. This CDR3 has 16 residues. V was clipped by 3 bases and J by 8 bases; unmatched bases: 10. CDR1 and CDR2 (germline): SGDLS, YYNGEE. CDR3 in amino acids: CASSAPIAGGRHEQFF. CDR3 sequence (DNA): TGTGCCAGCAGCGCGCCAATAGCGGGGGGGCGCCATGAGCAGTTCTTC. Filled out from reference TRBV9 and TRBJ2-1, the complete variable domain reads DSGVTQTPKHLITATGQRVTLRCSPRSGDLSVYWYQQSLDQGLQFLIQYYNGEERAKGNILERFSAQQFPDLHSELNLSSLELGDSALYFCASSAPIAGGRHEQFFGPGTRLTVL.

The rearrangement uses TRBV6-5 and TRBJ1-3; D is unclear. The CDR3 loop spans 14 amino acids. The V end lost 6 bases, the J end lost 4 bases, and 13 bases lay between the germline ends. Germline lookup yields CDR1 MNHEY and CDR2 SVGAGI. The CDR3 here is CASRFLSGGNTIYF. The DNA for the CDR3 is TGTGCCAGCAGGTTCCTCTCGGGAGGAAACACCATATATTTT.

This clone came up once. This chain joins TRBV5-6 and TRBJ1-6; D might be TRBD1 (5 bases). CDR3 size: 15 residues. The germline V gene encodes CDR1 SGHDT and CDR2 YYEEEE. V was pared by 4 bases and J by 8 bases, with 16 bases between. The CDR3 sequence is CASSPTWGADSPLHF. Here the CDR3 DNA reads TGTGCCAGCAGCCCGACGTGGGGCGCAGATTCACCCCTCCACTTT.

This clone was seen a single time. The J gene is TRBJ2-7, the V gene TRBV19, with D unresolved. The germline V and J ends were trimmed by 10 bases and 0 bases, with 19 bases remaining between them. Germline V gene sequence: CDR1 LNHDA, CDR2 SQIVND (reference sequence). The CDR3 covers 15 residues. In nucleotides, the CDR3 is TGTGCCACAAGTCGCGGTTCGGTGGGCTCCTACGAGCAGTACTTC. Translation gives CATSRGSVGSYEQYF.

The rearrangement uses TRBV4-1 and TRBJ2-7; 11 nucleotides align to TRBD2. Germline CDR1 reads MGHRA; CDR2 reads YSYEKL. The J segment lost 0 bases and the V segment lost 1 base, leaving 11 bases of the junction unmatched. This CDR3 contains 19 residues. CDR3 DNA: TGCGCCAGCAGCCAAGTCGGAACGACTAGCGGGGACTACTCCTACGAGCAGTACTTC. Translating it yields CASSQVGTTSGDYSYEQYF.